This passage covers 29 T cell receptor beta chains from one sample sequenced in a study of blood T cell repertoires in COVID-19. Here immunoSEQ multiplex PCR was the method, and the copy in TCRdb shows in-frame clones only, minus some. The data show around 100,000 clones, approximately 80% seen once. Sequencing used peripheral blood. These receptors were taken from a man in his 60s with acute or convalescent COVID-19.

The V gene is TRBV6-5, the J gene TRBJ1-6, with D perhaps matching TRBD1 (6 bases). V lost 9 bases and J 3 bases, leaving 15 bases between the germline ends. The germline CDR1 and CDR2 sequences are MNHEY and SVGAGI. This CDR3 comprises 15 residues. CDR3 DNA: TGTGCCAGTAGAGTCGGACAGCGCTATAATTCACCCCTCCACTTT. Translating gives CASRVGQRYNSPLHF.

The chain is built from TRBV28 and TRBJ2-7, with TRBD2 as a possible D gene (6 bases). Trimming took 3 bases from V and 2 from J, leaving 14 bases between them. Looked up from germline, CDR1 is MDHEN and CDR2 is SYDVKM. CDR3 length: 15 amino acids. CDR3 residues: CASSLPGGATYEQYF. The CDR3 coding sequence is TGTGCCAGCAGTTTGCCCGGGGGAGCCACCTACGAGCAGTACTTC.

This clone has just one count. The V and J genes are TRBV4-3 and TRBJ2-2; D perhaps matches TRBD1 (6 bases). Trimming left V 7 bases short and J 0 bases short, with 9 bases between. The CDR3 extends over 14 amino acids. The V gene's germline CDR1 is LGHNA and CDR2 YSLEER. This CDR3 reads CASMDRANTGELFF. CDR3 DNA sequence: TGCGCCAGCATGGACAGAGCGAACACCGGGGAGCTGTTTTTT.

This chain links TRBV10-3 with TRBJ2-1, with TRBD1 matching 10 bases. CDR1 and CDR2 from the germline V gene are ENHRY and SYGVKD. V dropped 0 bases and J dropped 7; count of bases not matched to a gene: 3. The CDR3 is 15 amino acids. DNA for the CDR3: TGTGCCATCAGTGAGTCCGGGACAGGGGATAATGAGCAGTTCTTC. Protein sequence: CAISESGTGDNEQFF.

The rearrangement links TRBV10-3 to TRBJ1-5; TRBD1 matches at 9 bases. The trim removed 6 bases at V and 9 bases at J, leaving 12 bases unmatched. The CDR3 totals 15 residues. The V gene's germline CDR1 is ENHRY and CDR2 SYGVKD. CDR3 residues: CAIRADRGGDAPQHF. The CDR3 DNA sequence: TGTGCCATCAGAGCAGACAGGGGGGGTGATGCGCCCCAGCATTTT.

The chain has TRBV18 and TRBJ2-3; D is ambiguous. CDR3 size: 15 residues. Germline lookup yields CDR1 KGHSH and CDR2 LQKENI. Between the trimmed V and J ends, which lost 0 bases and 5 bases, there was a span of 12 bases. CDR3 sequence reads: CASSPPVDLRDTQYF. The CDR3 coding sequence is TGTGCCAGCTCACCACCGGTCGATTTGCGAGATACGCAGTATTTT.

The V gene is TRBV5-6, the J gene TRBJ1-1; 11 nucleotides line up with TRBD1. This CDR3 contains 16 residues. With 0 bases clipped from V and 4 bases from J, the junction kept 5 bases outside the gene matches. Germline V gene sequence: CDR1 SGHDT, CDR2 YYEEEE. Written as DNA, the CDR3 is TGTGCCAGCAGCTTGGCCGTTGGGACAGGGGGCACTGAAGCTTTCTTT. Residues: CASSLAVGTGGTEAFF.

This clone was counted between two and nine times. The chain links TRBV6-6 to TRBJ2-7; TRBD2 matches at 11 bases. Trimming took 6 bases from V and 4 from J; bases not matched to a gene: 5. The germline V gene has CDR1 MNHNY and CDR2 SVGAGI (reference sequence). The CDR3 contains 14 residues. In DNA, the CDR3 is TGTGCCAGCAGCCGACTAGCGGGGTCATACGAGCAGTACTTC. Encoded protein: CASSRLAGSYEQYF.

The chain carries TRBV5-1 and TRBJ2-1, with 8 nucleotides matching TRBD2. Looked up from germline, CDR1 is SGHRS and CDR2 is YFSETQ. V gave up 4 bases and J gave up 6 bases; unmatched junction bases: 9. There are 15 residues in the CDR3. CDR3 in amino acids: CASSPAASGFNEQFF. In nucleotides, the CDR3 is TGCGCCAGCAGCCCGGCGGCTAGCGGGTTCAATGAGCAGTTCTTC.

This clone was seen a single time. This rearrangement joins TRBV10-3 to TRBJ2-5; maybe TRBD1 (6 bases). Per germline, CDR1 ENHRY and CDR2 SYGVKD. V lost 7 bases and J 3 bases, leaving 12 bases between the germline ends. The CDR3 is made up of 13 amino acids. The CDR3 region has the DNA TGTGCCATCAACCCCGGGACAAAAGAGACCCAGTACTTC. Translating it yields CAINPGTKETQYF.

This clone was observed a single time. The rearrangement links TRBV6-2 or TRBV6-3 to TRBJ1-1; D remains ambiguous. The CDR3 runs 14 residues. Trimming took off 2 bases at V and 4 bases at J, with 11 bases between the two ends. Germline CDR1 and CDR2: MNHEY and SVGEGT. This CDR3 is CASSYLGGVTEAFF. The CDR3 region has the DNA TGTGCCAGCAGTTACCTTGGCGGAGTCACTGAAGCTTTCTTT.

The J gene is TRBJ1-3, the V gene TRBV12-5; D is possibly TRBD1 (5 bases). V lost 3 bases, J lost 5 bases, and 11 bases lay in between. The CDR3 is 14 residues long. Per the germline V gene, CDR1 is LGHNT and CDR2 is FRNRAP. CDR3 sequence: CASGFLDTRNTIYF. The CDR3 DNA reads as TGTGCTAGTGGTTTTCTGGACACCCGAAACACCATATATTTT.

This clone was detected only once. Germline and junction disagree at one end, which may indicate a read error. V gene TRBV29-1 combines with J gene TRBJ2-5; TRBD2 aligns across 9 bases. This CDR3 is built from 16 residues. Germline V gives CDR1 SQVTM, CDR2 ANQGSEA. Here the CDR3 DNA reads TGCACCGTTCTGGGGAGTAGCGGGAGTAGGGCGGAGACCCAGTACTTC. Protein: CTVLGSSGSRAETQYF.

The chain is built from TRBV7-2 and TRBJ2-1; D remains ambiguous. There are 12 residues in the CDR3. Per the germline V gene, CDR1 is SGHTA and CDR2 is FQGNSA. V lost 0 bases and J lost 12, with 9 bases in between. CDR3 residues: CASSLALRGQFF. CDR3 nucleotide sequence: TGTGCCAGCAGCTTAGCGCTCCGAGGGCAGTTCTTC.

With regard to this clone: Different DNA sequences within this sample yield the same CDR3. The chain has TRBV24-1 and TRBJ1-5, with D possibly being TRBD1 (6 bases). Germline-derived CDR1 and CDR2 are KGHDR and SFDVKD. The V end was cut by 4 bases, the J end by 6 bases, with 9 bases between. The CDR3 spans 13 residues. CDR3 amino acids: CATSDRGSQPQHF. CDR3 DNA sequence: TGTGCCACCAGTGACAGGGGAAGTCAGCCCCAGCATTTT.

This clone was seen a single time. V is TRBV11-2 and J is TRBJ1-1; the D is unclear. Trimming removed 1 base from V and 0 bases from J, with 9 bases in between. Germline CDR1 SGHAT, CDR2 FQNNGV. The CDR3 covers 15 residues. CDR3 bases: TGTGCCAGCAGCTTAGGGTCGGGAATGAACACTGAAGCTTTCTTT. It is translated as CASSLGSGMNTEAFF.

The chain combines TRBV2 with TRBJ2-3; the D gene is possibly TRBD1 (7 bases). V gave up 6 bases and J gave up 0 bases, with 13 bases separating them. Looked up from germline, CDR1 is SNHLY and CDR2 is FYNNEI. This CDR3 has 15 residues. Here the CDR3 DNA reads TGTGCCAGCAGGCGGGACAGATCTAGCACAGATACGCAGTATTTT. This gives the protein CASRRDRSSTDTQYF.

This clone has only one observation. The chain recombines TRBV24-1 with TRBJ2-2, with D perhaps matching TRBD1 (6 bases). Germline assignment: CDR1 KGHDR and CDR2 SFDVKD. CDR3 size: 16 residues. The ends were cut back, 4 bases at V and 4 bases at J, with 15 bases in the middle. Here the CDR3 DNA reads TGTGCCACCAGTGACCCAGGGGCCCCGGGCACCGGGGAGCTGTTTTTT. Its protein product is CATSDPGAPGTGELFF.

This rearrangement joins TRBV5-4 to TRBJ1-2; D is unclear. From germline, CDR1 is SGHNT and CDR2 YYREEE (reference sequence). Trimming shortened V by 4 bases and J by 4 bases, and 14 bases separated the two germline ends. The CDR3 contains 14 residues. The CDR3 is CASSPRGGFYGYTF. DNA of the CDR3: TGTGCCAGCAGCCCCAGAGGAGGGTTCTATGGCTACACCTTC.

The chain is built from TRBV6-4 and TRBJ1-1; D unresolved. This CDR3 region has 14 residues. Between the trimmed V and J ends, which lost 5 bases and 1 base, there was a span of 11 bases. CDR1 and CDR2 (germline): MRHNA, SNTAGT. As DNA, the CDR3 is TGTGCCAGCAGTCTCGGTGGGCGGAACACTGAAGCTTTCTTT. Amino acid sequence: CASSLGGRNTEAFF.

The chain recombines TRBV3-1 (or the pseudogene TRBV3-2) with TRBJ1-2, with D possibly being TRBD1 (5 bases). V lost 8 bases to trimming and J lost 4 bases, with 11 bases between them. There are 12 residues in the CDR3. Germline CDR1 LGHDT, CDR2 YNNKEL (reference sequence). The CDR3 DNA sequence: TGTGCCAGCGTCGACAGCACCTATGGCTACACCTTC. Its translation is CASVDSTYGYTF.

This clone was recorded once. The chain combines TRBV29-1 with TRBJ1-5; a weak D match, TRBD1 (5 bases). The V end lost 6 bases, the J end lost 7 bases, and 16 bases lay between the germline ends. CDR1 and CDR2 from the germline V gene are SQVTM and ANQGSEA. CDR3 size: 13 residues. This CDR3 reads CSVLASGGQPQHF. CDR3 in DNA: TGCAGCGTCCTAGCCTCCGGGGGGCAGCCCCAGCATTTT.

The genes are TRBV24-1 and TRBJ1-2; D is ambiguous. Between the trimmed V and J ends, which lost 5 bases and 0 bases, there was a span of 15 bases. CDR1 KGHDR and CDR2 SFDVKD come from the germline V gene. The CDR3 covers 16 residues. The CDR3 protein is CATSVGGNLANYGYTF. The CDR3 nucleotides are TGTGCCACCAGTGTGGGAGGGAACCTGGCTAACTATGGCTACACCTTC.

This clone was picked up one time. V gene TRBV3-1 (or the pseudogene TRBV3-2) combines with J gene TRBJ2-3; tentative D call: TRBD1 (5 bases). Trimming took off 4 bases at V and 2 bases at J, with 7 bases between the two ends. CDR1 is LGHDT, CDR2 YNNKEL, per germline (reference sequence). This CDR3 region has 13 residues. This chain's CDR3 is CASSLRVTDTQYF. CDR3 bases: TGTGCCAGCAGCCTCAGGGTCACAGATACGCAGTATTTT.

Written as DNA, the CDR3 is TGTGCCAGCAGCTTAATGCGAACCTCCTACAATGAGCAGTTCTTC. This codes for CASSLMRTSYNEQFF. This chain uses TRBV11-2 with TRBJ2-1, with D unresolved. Looked up from germline, CDR1 is SGHAT and CDR2 is FQNNGV. The CDR3 extends over 15 amino acids. The germline V and J ends were trimmed by 2 bases and 0 bases, with 8 bases remaining between them.

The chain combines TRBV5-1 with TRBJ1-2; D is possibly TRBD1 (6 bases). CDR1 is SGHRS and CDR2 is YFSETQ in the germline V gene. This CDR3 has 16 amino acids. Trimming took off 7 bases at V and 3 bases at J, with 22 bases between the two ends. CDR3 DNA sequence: TGCGCCAGCTCCCGAGGGGGGGTTTCGGAGGACTATGGCTACACCTTC. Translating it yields CASSRGGVSEDYGYTF.

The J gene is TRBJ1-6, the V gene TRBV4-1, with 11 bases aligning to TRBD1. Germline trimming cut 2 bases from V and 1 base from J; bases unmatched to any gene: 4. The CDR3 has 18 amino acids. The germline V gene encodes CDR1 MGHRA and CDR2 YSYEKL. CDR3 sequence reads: CASSQQGQGASYNSPLHF. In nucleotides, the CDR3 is TGCGCCAGCAGCCAACAAGGACAGGGGGCATCCTATAATTCACCCCTCCACTTT.

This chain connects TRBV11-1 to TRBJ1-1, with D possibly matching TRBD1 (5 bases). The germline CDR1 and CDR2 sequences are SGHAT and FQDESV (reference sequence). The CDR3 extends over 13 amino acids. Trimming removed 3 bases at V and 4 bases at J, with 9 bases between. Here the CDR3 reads CASSFGGATEAFF. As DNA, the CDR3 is TGTGCCAGCAGCTTCGGAGGGGCCACTGAAGCTTTCTTT.

CDR3 nucleotide sequence: TGTGCCAGCAGTCCCCAGGGGTGGCGGGAGCCAGATACGCAGTATTTT. It translates to CASSPQGWREPDTQYF. V usage is TRBV27 and J usage is TRBJ2-3, with D maybe TRBD2 (7 bases). The CDR3 is 16 residues long. V was shortened by 5 bases and J by 4 bases, with 19 bases between the two germline ends. The germline V gene encodes CDR1 MNHEY and CDR2 SMNVEV (reference sequence).